Described below is a single T cell receptor (beta chain) sequence and its context. This receptor's antigen is unknown. One base away there is no much larger clone; base qualities are not given. The sample belongs to a study of molecular identifiers for immune sequencing clone quantification (dated by TCRdb to between 2018 and 2020). Turning to the overall study: For a replicate experiment, RNA from roughly 20,000 or 100,000 naive CD8 T cells was divided into five aliquots, and four of the five aliquots were sequenced. This methods study benchmarked molecular-identifier clustering-based TCR repertoire sequencing (MIDCIRS) and TCR RNA copy counting, using CD8 T cells to do so. The study at large found these results: Identical TCR molecules sharing a barcode could cause highly expanded clone sizes to be underestimated. Modeling gave around 2.7 recovered TCR RNA copies per cell versus approximately 10 by digital PCR, implying about 30% capture efficiency. A single cell's worth of spiked-in Jurkat TCR RNA was reported detectable even among about a million naive CD8 T cells. In CMV-specific effector cells, over 99% of molecules were held by clones above 20 RNA copies, whereas under 1% of molecules were held by such clones in naive cells. Without barcode sub-clustering, chimeric consensus sequences inflated TCR diversity; chimeras reached as high as 47%. The naive libraries included spiked-in Jurkat TCR RNA (fewer than eleven copies' worth), and this Jurkat TCR RNA is not part of the donor repertoire.

V lost 2 bases and J lost 0 bases, and the count of bases not matched to a germline gene is 3. The cysteine opens and the phenylalanine closes a CDR3 of 18 amino acids. Left in the record is the CDR3 DNA by itself, 54 bases read in frame from the first base. Receptor amplification or capture employed PCR. Sequenced on an Illumina HiSeq 4000. Preparation of bulk TCR libraries followed a previously described approach, with the TCR primers listed in Table S5. Total RNA was purified with the Qiagen AllPrep DNA/RNA kit. Before analysis, reads from multiple sequencing runs of one library were combined. The original pipeline was this. Reads were retained only if the reads had an exact TCR constant sequence, and the retained reads were trimmed to 150 nt and grouped according to their 12-nt molecular barcodes. Reads within each barcode group were sub-clustered using a 15% Levenshtein threshold, and quality-weighted consensus sequences were constructed for each RNA molecule. Non-functional sequences were discarded, and so were lower-count sequences lying one edit away from another sequence. Based on a fit of two negative binomial distributions, barcode sub-clusters having less than 20% of the maximum read count were discarded. TCRdb trimmed the raw reads at Q25, called clones with MiXCR and kept productive beta chains. Every entry covers one CDR3 protein and lists the most common genes and DNA from its rows. The V and J calls come from TCRdb's annotation, not from the publication. The sample profile shows 460,000 or so distinct CDR3 sequences; 20% to 25% of them were found once. The ten largest clones represent 0.7% to 0.95% of the sample.

Libraries of naive CD8 T cells were built from approximately 20,000 to 980,000 sorted cells, with 10%, 30% or 50% of the purified RNA used. On a BD FACSAria II, naive CD8 T cells were FACS-sorted as CD8+CD4-CCR7+CD45RA+ and collected into RLT Plus buffer. Detection sensitivity was tested by spiking Jurkat RNA equal to some 11 TCR copies' worth into samples containing roughly 19,000-1,000,000 naive CD8 T cells. CD8 T cells were enriched using RosetteSep CD8+ T Cell Enrichment Cocktail and Ficoll-Paque, and the enriched cells then underwent ACK red cell lysis. The origin of this receptor is a human donor in good health. Some libraries in this study had Jurkat cell RNA spiked in. Rearrangement joined TRBV12-3 or TRBV12-4 to TRBJ2-2, and 13 bases in between align with TRBD2. Sequencing was done on a sample of naive CD8+ T cells from blood, with Jurkat cell RNA spiked in. Taken with the paper, the label for cell subset or site translates to: FACS-sorted CD8+CD4-CCR7+CD45RA+ naive T cells. The sequenced DNA: TGTGCCAGCAGTTTACTAGGACTAGCGGGAGCGAACACCGGGGAGCTGTTTTTT. Its protein is CASSLLGLAGANTGELFF.